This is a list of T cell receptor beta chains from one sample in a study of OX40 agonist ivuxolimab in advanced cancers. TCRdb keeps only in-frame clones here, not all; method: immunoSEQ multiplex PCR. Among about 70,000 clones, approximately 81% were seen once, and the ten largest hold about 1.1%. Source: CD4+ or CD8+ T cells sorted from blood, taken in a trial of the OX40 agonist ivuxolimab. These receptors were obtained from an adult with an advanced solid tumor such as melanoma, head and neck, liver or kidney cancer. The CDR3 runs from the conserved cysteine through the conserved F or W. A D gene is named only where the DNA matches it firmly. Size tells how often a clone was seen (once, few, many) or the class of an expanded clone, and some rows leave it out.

CDR3: CASITGLGSIQETQYF
DNA: TGTGCCAGCATCACGGGACTAGGTTCCATCCAAGAGACCCAGTACTTC
J: TRBJ2-5
V: TRBV6-6
size: few
D: TRBD2

CDR3: CAISGAGTGDDEQYF
DNA: TGTGCCATCAGTGGGGCCGGGACAGGTGACGACGAGCAGTACTTC
J: TRBJ2-7
V: TRBV10-3
size: once
D: TRBD1

CDR3: CASSLEGGPLQPQHF
DNA: TGTGCCAGCAGCTTAGAGGGGGGGCCGTTGCAGCCCCAGCATTTT
J: TRBJ1-5
V: TRBV7-2
size: NA
D: NA

CDR3: CASSLGRRKDLYEQYF
DNA: TGTGCCAGCAGCTTAGGGCGCAGGAAGGATCTCTACGAGCAGTACTTC
J: TRBJ2-7
V: TRBV7-2
size: NA
D: NA

CDR3: CSVGTSGSSSYNEQFF
DNA: TGCAGCGTCGGGACTAGCGGGAGCAGCTCCTACAATGAGCAGTTCTTC
J: TRBJ2-1
V: TRBV29-1
size: NA
D: TRBD2

CDR3: CASSGVAVRSHNEQFF
DNA: TGTGCCAGCAGTGGGGTGGCGGTGCGTTCCCACAATGAGCAGTTCTTC
J: TRBJ2-1
V: TRBV6-1
size: once
D: NA

CDR3: CAGSRGEGQSETQYF
DNA: TGTGCCGGCAGCCGGGGTGAGGGGCAATCGGAGACCCAGTACTTC
J: TRBJ2-5
V: TRBV7-9
size: NA
D: NA

CDR3: CASSFPMGWGNTEAFF
DNA: TGTGCCAGCAGTTTCCCAATGGGTTGGGGGAACACTGAAGCTTTCTTT
J: TRBJ1-1
V: TRBV28
size: few
D: NA

CDR3: CASSYRRTDTQYF
DNA: TGTGCCAGCAGCTACCGGCGCACAGATACGCAGTATTTT
J: TRBJ2-3
V: TRBV11-2
size: few
D: NA

CDR3: CATSRGTSGYEQYF
DNA: TGTGCCACCAGCAGGGGGACTAGCGGCTACGAGCAGTACTTC
J: TRBJ2-7
V: TRBV15
size: NA
D: TRBD2

CDR3: CASSLLGPSRNEQFF
DNA: TGCGCCAGCAGCTTGTTGGGACCCTCAAGGAATGAGCAGTTCTTC
J: TRBJ2-1
V: TRBV5-1
size: NA
D: NA

CDR3: CASSLVRDMNTEAFF
DNA: TGTGCCAGCAGCTTGGTCAGAGACATGAACACTGAAGCTTTCTTT
J: TRBJ1-1
V: TRBV5-6
size: few
D: NA

CDR3: CASSKGPGESGANVLTF
DNA: TGTGCCAGCAGCAAAGGCCCTGGGGAATCTGGGGCCAACGTCCTGACTTTC
J: TRBJ2-6
V: TRBV21-1
size: NA
D: NA

CDR3: CASSLAATRSYNEQFF
DNA: TGTGCCAGCAGCTTGGCAGCTACACGCTCCTACAATGAGCAGTTCTTC
J: TRBJ2-1
V: TRBV5-6
size: NA
D: NA

CDR3: CASSARLAGTWNEQFF
DNA: TGTGCCAGCAGTGCCCGACTAGCGGGTACTTGGAATGAGCAGTTCTTC
J: TRBJ2-1
V: TRBV6-1
size: NA
D: TRBD2

CDR3: CASSPRTGYTEAFF
DNA: TGTGCCAGCAGTCCGAGGACAGGGTATACTGAAGCTTTCTTT
J: TRBJ1-1
V: TRBV5-6
size: NA
D: TRBD1

CDR3: CASSPKGVKDEAFF
DNA: TGTGCCAGCAGCCCGAAGGGGGTGAAGGATGAAGCTTTCTTT
J: TRBJ1-1
V: TRBV7-9
size: medium-sized
D: NA

CDR3: CASSQVGGTPLHF
DNA: TGTGCCAGCAGCCAAGTGGGGGGAACACCCCTCCACTTT
J: TRBJ1-6
V: TRBV14
size: NA
D: NA

CDR3: CASSSGVLNTEAFF
DNA: TGTGCCAGCAGCTCCGGGGTCTTGAACACTGAAGCTTTCTTT
J: TRBJ1-1
V: TRBV5-4
size: NA
D: NA

CDR3: CASTSGTEAFF
DNA: TGTGCCAGCACGTCGGGCACTGAAGCTTTCTTT
J: TRBJ1-1
V: TRBV5-4
size: NA
D: NA

CDR3: CASVPGAGANVLTF
DNA: TGTGCCAGCGTCCCGGGGGCTGGGGCCAACGTCCTGACTTTC
J: TRBJ2-6
V: TRBV6-6
size: NA
D: NA

CDR3: CASSRAGGTNIQYF
DNA: TGTGCCAGCAGCAGGGCCGGGGGGACAAACATTCAGTACTTC
J: TRBJ2-4
V: TRBV5-4
size: NA
D: TRBD2

CDR3: CASSQESGDTQYF
DNA: TGTGCCAGCAGCCAAGAGTCCGGGGATACGCAGTATTTT
J: TRBJ2-3
V: TRBV4-2
size: NA
D: NA

CDR3: CASSSGRNEKLFF
DNA: TGCGCCAGCAGCTCGGGACGTAATGAAAAACTGTTTTTT
J: TRBJ1-4
V: TRBV5-1
size: NA
D: NA

CDR3: CASSLAGGHGELFF
DNA: TGCGCCAGCAGCTTGGCAGGGGGCCACGGGGAGCTGTTTTTT
J: TRBJ2-2
V: TRBV5-1
size: NA
D: TRBD1

CDR3: CAISEPTGSETYSSEAFF
DNA: TGTGCCATCAGTGAGCCGACAGGGAGTGAAACGTATTCATCTGAAGCTTTCTTT
J: TRBJ1-1
V: TRBV10-3
size: NA
D: TRBD1

CDR3: CASSITGADTQYF
DNA: TGTGCCAGTAGTATAACCGGGGCCGATACGCAGTATTTT
J: TRBJ2-3
V: TRBV19
size: NA
D: NA

CDR3: CASSLDGGYTF
DNA: TGTGCCAGCAGCTTAGACGGTGGCTACACCTTC
J: TRBJ1-2
V: TRBV13
size: NA
D: NA

CDR3: CASSLEGYGYTF
DNA: TGTGCCAGCAGTTTGGAAGGGTATGGCTACACCTTC
J: TRBJ1-2
V: TRBV28
size: NA
D: NA

CDR3: CSGGREETQYF
DNA: TGCAGTGGGGGTAGGGAAGAGACCCAGTACTTC
J: TRBJ2-5
V: TRBV20-1
size: NA
D: NA

CDR3: CASSRDRGRGQETQYF
DNA: TGTGCCAGCAGCCGTGACAGGGGGCGCGGCCAAGAGACCCAGTACTTC
J: TRBJ2-5
V: TRBV5-8
size: NA
D: TRBD1

CDR3: CASSARVNTEAFF
DNA: TGTGCCAGCAGTGCCAGGGTAAACACTGAAGCTTTCTTT
J: TRBJ1-1
V: TRBV6-4
size: NA
D: NA

CDR3: CASSLGAETGANVLTF
DNA: TGTGCCAGCAGCTTGGGTGCAGAGACTGGGGCCAACGTCCTGACTTTC
J: TRBJ2-6
V: TRBV5-4
size: NA
D: NA

CDR3: CASSQPGQQYNEQFF
DNA: TGTGCCAGCAGCCAACCGGGACAGCAATACAATGAGCAGTTCTTC
J: TRBJ2-1
V: TRBV2
size: NA
D: TRBD1

CDR3: CASSPGQGGNEQYF
DNA: TGTGCCAGCTCACCTGGACAGGGGGGCAACGAGCAGTACTTC
J: TRBJ2-7
V: TRBV18
size: NA
D: TRBD1

CDR3: CAWSVRRGDEQYF
DNA: TGTGCCTGGAGTGTCAGGCGCGGAGACGAGCAGTACTTC
J: TRBJ2-7
V: TRBV30
size: NA
D: NA

CDR3: CASSYSIGRDQETQYF
DNA: TGTGCCAGCAGTTACTCGATTGGCAGGGACCAAGAGACCCAGTACTTC
J: TRBJ2-5
V: TRBV6-5
size: NA
D: NA

CDR3: CASRGGGNEQFF
DNA: TGTGCCAGCAGGGGAGGGGGCAATGAGCAGTTCTTC
J: TRBJ2-1
V: TRBV2
size: NA
D: NA

CDR3: CSVRPGQGDHEQYF
DNA: TGCAGCGTACGCCCAGGACAGGGCGACCACGAGCAGTACTTC
J: TRBJ2-7
V: TRBV29-1
size: once
D: TRBD1

CDR3: CASSFPQQGAFTGELFF
DNA: TGTGCCAGCAGCTTTCCCCAACAGGGGGCTTTCACCGGGGAGCTGTTTTTT
J: TRBJ2-2
V: TRBV7-2
size: NA
D: TRBD1